Detailed here is one TCR beta chain. This specimen belongs to a study of shared clonotypes between healthy human individuals. Germline CDR1 reads SEHNR; CDR2 reads FQNEAQ (reference sequence). V was clipped by 5 bases and J by 3 bases, with 12 bases between them. The CDR3 loop spans 14 amino acids. Sequencing was performed with immunoSEQ multiplex PCR; in TCRdb, only in-frame clones are kept and a portion is missing. The data hold about 490,000 clones, with 79% observed a single time. The receptor was isolated from a woman between 35 and 50 years old in good health. Some clones in this sample may be carry-over from other donors' samples. J is TRBJ2-3 and V is TRBV7-9, with D perhaps matching TRBD1 (6 bases). Material for sequencing was PBMCs. The CDR3 coding sequence is TGTGCCAGCAGCCAGAGACAGGCGACAGATACGCAGTATTTT. It encodes CASSQRQATDTQYF.